The 6 T cell receptor beta chains in this list originate from one sample, sequenced in a study of early T cells in non-severe SARS-CoV-2 infection (dated by TCRdb to about 2021). The library relied on 5' RACE. The sequencing machine was a NextSeq 500. Clones were called with MiXCR by TCRdb after fastp trimmed the public reads at Q25, and only in-frame beta chains were retained. CDR3 protein duplicates are merged, each entry listing the most common genes and DNA. The sample contains some 120,000 distinct CDR3 sequences, under 15% of them found a single time. The ten top clones hold 20% to 25% of the sample. The sequenced sample consisted of whole blood. The receptors were gathered from an adult who was a healthcare worker with PCR-confirmed SARS-CoV-2 infection or an uninfected control (not recorded which).

For this clonotype: Just one base apart from a much larger clone, this may be a read error. This chain connects TRBV29-1 to TRBJ2-1; D gene unclear. Germline assignment: CDR1 SQVTM and CDR2 ANQGSEA. The CDR3 has 10 residues. The CDR3 protein is CSGIDNGQFF. The CDR3 region has the DNA TGCAGCGGCATTGACAATGGGCAGTTCTTC.

The chain combines TRBV30 with TRBJ2-2; TRBD1 aligns across 8 bases. The V segment lost 5 bases and the J segment 4 bases; nucleotides outside the gene matches: 3. The CDR3 extends over 13 amino acids. Germline V lookup: CDR1 GTSNPN, CDR2 SVGIG (reference sequence). The CDR3 sequence is CAWGQGSTGELFF. The CDR3 DNA reads TGTGCCTGGGGACAGGGCAGCACCGGGGAGCTGTTTTTT.

The chain couples TRBV29-1 to TRBJ1-5; D unclear. Germline V gives CDR1 SQVTM, CDR2 ANQGSEA. The CDR3 consists of 13 residues. Trimming left V 4 bases short and J 2 bases short, with 9 bases between. This chain's CDR3 is CSVGGIGNQPQHF. CDR3 in DNA: TGCAGCGTTGGAGGGATAGGCAATCAGCCCCAGCATTTT.

This clonotype was found a few times. V and J are TRBV5-5 and TRBJ2-3; D possibly uses TRBD1 or TRBD2 (5 bases each). Germline V gene lookup returns CDR1 SGHKS and CDR2 YYEKEE (reference sequence). V was cut by 0 bases and J by 5 bases, with 7 bases left in between. CDR3 size: 13 residues. In DNA form, the CDR3 reads TGTGCCAGCAGCTTGGTGGGGGAAGATACGCAGTATTTT. This codes for CASSLVGEDTQYF.

This clonotype was picked up a small number of times. The chain links TRBV7-3 to TRBJ1-2; 10 bases fit TRBD1. Germline V gives CDR1 SGHTA, CDR2 FQGTGA. J lost 5 bases, V lost 4 bases, and 1 base had no gene match. The CDR3 has 13 amino acids. CDR3 amino acids: CASSSGQGYGYTF. CDR3 coding DNA: TGTGCCAGCAGCTCGGGACAGGGGTATGGCTACACCTTC.

This clonotype came up many times. The chain carries TRBV29-1 and TRBJ1-1, with TRBD1 identical over 8 bases. J lost 5 bases, V lost 7 bases, and 6 bases had no gene match. From germline, CDR1 is SQVTM and CDR2 ANQGSEA. This CDR3 spans 12 amino acids. CDR3 in DNA: TGCAGCGCTGGACAGGGAGGTACTGAAGCTTTCTTT. This codes for CSAGQGGTEAFF.